The present entry profiles one T cell receptor (beta chain) with its context. What it recognizes is unknown. In the PCR, 60 Vbeta and 13 Jbeta primers were used. Using immunoSEQ multiplex PCR, the repertoire was profiled, and TCRdb retains in-frame clones only, with some absent. The sample lists about 240,000 clones, 78% occurring once. V lost 6 bases to trimming and J lost 3 bases, with 14 bases between them. This CDR3 has 14 amino acids. Per germline, CDR1 MNHEY and CDR2 SMNVEV (reference sequence). The data were taken from a study of cytomegalovirus exposure and HLA in healthy donors. Notes on the study in general: In terms of immune exposure information, only CMV serostatus was available. As a later analysis revealed, the rate of TCR association differed by HLA locus, with DRB1 most and HLA-C fewest. It was approximately 170 TCR beta chains that were listed as cytomegalovirus-associated.

This clonotype was obtained from a boy younger than 18 in good health and CMV-seronegative. Sequencing used PBMCs. The V and J genes are TRBV27 and TRBJ1-2, with D unclear. The CDR3 DNA reads as TGTGCCAGCAGAACGGGGAGTAAGGACTATGGCTACACCTTC. Amino acid sequence: CASRTGSKDYGYTF.